This T cell receptor (beta chain) was identified during a study of cytomegalovirus exposure and HLA in healthy donors. Points from the study as a whole: Immune exposure was documented only through CMV serostatus.

PCR primers comprised 60 Vbeta and 13 Jbeta primers. Here immunoSEQ multiplex PCR was the method, and the copy in TCRdb shows in-frame clones only, minus some. Of around 200,000 clones listed, approximately 80% are singletons. On this clone itself: Antigen unknown.

V was shortened by 4 bases and J by 2 bases, with 18 bases between the two germline ends. The CDR3 is 16 amino acids. Germline V CDR1 and CDR2: MNHNS, SASEGT. Sequenced sample: PBMCs. The gene calls are TRBV6-1 and TRBJ2-7; D possibly corresponds to TRBD2 (5 bases). The TCR originated in a woman between 50 and 59 years old in good health and CMV-seropositive. CDR3 nucleotides: TGTGCCAGCAGTGCGAGCGCGGGCGACTCCCCCTACGAGCAGTACTTC. Its translation: CASSASAGDSPYEQYF.